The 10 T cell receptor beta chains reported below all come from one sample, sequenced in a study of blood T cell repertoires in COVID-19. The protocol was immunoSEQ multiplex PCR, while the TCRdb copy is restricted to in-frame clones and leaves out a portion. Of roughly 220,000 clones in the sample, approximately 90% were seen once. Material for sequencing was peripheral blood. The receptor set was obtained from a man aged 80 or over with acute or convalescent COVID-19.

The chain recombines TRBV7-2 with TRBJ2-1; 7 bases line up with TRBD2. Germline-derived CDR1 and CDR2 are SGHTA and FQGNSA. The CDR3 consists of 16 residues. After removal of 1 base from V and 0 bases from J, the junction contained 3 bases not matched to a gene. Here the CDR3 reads CASSLGAGSSYNEQFF. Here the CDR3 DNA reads TGTGCCAGCAGCTTAGGAGCGGGGAGCTCCTACAATGAGCAGTTCTTC.

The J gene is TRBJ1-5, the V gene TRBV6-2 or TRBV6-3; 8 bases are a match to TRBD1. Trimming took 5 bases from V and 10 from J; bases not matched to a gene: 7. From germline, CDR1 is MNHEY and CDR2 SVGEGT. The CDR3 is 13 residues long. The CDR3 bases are TGTGCCAGCAGTAAGACAGGGGTGCTTCCCCAGCATTTT. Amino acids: CASSKTGVLPQHF.

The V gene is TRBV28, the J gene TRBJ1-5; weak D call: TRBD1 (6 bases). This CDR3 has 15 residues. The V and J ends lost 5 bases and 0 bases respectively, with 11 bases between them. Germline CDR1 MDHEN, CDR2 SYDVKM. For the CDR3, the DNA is TGTGCCAGCAGTAAATCCAGGGGTAGCAATCAGCCCCAGCATTTT. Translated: CASSKSRGSNQPQHF.

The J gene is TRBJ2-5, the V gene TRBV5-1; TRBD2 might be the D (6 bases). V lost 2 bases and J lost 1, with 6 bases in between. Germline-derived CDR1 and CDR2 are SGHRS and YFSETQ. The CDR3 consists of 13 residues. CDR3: CASSFGGQETQYF. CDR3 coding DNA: TGCGCCAGCAGCTTCGGGGGCCAAGAGACCCAGTACTTC.

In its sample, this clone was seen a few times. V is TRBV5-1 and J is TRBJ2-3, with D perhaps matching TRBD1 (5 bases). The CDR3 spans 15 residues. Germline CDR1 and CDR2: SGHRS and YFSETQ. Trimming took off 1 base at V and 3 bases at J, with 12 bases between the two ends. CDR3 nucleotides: TGCGCCAGCAGCTTGACCCCCGACAGAACAGATACGCAGTATTTT. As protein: CASSLTPDRTDTQYF.

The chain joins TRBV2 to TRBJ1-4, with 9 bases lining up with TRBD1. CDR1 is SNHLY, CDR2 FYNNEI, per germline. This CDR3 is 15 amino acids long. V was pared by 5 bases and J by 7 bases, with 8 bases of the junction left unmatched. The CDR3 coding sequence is TGTGCCAGCAGTAAAGACAGGGGGAGGGCTGAAAAACTGTTTTTT. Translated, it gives CASSKDRGRAEKLFF.

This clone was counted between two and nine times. In DNA form, the CDR3 reads TGTGCCAGCAGCTTCACTAGCTCCACCTCTCTCCACGAGCAGTACGTC. Residues: CASSFTSSTSLHEQYV. The chain employs TRBV7-2 and TRBJ2-7; possible D gene TRBD2, 6 bases. Trimming left V 3 bases short and J 5 bases short, with 20 bases between. The CDR3 extends over 16 amino acids. CDR1 and CDR2 from the germline V gene are SGHTA and FQGNSA.

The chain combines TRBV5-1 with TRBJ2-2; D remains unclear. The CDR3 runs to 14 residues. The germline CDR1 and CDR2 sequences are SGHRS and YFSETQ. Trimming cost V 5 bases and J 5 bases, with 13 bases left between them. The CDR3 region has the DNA TGCGCCAGCAGGAGAACGGTCGGTACCGGGGAGCTGTTTTTT. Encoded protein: CASRRTVGTGELFF.

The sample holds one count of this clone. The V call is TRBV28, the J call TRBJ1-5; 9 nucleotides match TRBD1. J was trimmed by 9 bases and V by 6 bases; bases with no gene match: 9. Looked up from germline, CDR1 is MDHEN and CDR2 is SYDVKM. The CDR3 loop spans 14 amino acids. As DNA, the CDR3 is TGTGCCAGCAGGGATGGACAGGGGTTAAGGCCCCAGCATTTT. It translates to CASRDGQGLRPQHF.

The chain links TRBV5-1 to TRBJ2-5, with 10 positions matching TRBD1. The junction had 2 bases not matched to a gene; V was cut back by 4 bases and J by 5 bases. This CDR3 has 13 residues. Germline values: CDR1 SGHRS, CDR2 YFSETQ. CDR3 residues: CASSLTGGETQYF. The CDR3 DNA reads TGCGCCAGCAGCCTGACAGGGGGCGAGACCCAGTACTTC.